Below, 21 T cell receptor beta chains from the same sample are listed, as sequenced in a study of shared clonotypes between healthy human individuals. Generated by immunoSEQ multiplex PCR, the TCRdb table keeps only in-frame clones and is missing some. The sample consists of roughly 220,000 clones, 50% to 80% of them appearing once. Sequenced input: memory CD4+ T cells sorted from blood. This sample's subset: CD45RA-negative fraction. The receptor set was obtained from a man in his thirties or forties in good health.

On this clone: This sample includes further DNA sequences coding for the same CDR3. The chain links TRBV29-1 to TRBJ2-5, with D perhaps being TRBD1 or TRBD2 (6 bases each). The CDR3 has 13 residues. Trimming pared 2 bases from V and 5 bases from J, leaving 12 bases between. Germline-derived CDR1 and CDR2 are SQVTM and ANQGSEA. Written as DNA, the CDR3 is TGCAGCGTTGAACGGCAGGGGAGGGAGACCCAGTACTTC. This translates into CSVERQGRETQYF.

The chain is built from TRBV19 and TRBJ1-1; no clear D gene. The CDR3 loop spans 15 amino acids. Germline V CDR1 and CDR2: LNHDA, SQIVND (reference sequence). V was trimmed by 3 bases and J by 5 bases, leaving 16 bases between them. CDR3 coding DNA: TGTGCCAGTAGTATGCCTCATATTAGGATGACTGAAGCTTTCTTT. Its translation: CASSMPHIRMTEAFF.

This clone was counted once. The chain employs TRBV11-3 and TRBJ2-2; D not certain. The CDR3 is 13 residues long. The germline gives CDR1 SGHNT, CDR2 YENEEA. V was cut by 4 bases and J by 6 bases, with 9 bases left in between. CDR3 sequence (DNA): TGTGCCAGCAGCTCCATCCAACCCGGGGAGCTGTTTTTT. Translation: CASSSIQPGELFF.

V gene TRBV9 combines with J gene TRBJ2-6; D might be TRBD1 (6 bases). The CDR3 sequence is 15 residues long. CDR1 and CDR2 (germline): SGDLS, YYNGEE. V was cut by 3 bases and J by 1 base, with 8 bases left in between. DNA for the CDR3: TGTGCCAGCAGCGCACAGGGTTCTGGGGCCAACGTCCTGACTTTC. As protein: CASSAQGSGANVLTF.

This clone occurred a few times. V and J are TRBV6-5 and TRBJ2-7; 13 bases agree with TRBD2. This CDR3 region has 16 residues. The germline CDR1 and CDR2 sequences are MNHEY and SVGAGI. With 2 bases clipped from V and 5 bases from J, the junction kept 6 bases outside the gene matches. The CDR3, as DNA: TGTGCCAGCAGTTACAGGACTAGCGGGAGAGACGACGAGCAGTACTTC. Its translation: CASSYRTSGRDDEQYF.

V usage is TRBV6-6 and J usage is TRBJ2-7; D may be TRBD2 (6 bases). CDR3 length: 16 residues. The germline V gene has CDR1 MNHNY and CDR2 SVGAGI (reference sequence). Trimming removed 5 bases from V and 4 bases from J, with 21 bases in between. The CDR3 loop reads CASSRPPSGGNYEQYF. The CDR3 bases are TGTGCCAGCAGTCGACCCCCGAGCGGAGGGAATTACGAGCAGTACTTC.

The gene calls are TRBV19 and TRBJ2-5; D could derive from TRBD1 or TRBD2 (6 bases each). Trimming pared 7 bases from V and 5 bases from J, leaving 17 bases between. The CDR3 length is 14 residues. CDR1 LNHDA and CDR2 SQIVND come from the germline V gene (reference sequence). The DNA for the CDR3 is TGTGCCAGTATGGGGGCGGGATCGGTGGAGACCCAGTACTTC. This encodes CASMGAGSVETQYF.

At least ten counts were recorded for this clone. The rearrangement uses TRBV29-1 and TRBJ1-2, with a tentative D call TRBD1 (6 bases). The germline V gene has CDR1 SQVTM and CDR2 ANQGSEA. V lost 5 bases to trimming and J lost 8 bases, with 21 bases between them. The CDR3 extends over 14 amino acids. The CDR3 reads CSVRLQGGVSGYTF. CDR3 DNA: TGCAGCGTTCGATTACAGGGAGGTGTGTCCGGCTACACCTTC.

This sequence joins TRBV5-6 and TRBJ2-1; no reliable D call. V was clipped by 0 bases and J by 7 bases, with 8 bases between them. The CDR3 loop spans 13 amino acids. CDR1 and CDR2 (germline): SGHDT, YYEEEE. CDR3 residues: CASSLAYGNEQFF. CDR3 nucleotides: TGTGCCAGCAGCTTGGCGTATGGGAATGAGCAGTTCTTC.

This rearrangement joins TRBV28 to TRBJ2-5, with 10 bases lining up with TRBD2. Per the germline V gene, CDR1 is MDHEN and CDR2 is SYDVKM. The CDR3 is 15 residues long. V lost 7 bases, J lost 5 bases, and 10 bases stayed unmatched. CDR3 sequence (DNA): TGTGCCAGCAAGACAGCGGGAGGGCCTTGGGAGACCCAGTACTTC. Amino acid sequence: CASKTAGGPWETQYF.

This clone was counted a few times. The chain recombines TRBV27 with TRBJ2-7; D is possibly TRBD1 or TRBD2 (5 bases each). Germline assignment: CDR1 MNHEY and CDR2 SMNVEV (reference sequence). The CDR3 length is 13 residues. Trimming took 4 bases from V and 6 from J, leaving 13 bases between them. The CDR3 reads CASSYSRGVEQYF. As DNA, the CDR3 is TGTGCCAGCAGTTACTCGAGAGGGGTCGAGCAGTACTTC.

Regarding this clone: The same CDR3 also results from other DNA sequences found in this sample. V usage is TRBV6-1 and J usage is TRBJ2-7; D is ambiguous. The CDR3 has 13 residues. Per germline, CDR1 MNHNS and CDR2 SASEGT. The V end lost 3 bases, the J end lost 2 bases, and 8 bases lay between the germline ends. Written as DNA, the CDR3 is TGTGCCAGCAGTGAGAGGCAGACCTACGAGCAGTACTTC. Encoded protein: CASSERQTYEQYF.

This clone was found a few times. The chain couples TRBV5-1 to TRBJ2-3; D may be TRBD2 (5 bases). Germline CDR1 is SGHRS and CDR2 is YFSETQ. V lost 0 bases and J 2 bases, leaving 13 bases between the germline ends. CDR3 length: 16 residues. The CDR3 loop reads CASSLDPGLNTDTQYF. The CDR3 bases are TGCGCCAGCAGCTTGGACCCGGGGTTGAACACAGATACGCAGTATTTT.

The genes are TRBV27 and TRBJ2-7, with D unclear. CDR1 MNHEY and CDR2 SMNVEV come from the germline V gene (reference sequence). The CDR3 sequence is 13 residues long. The ends were cut back, 8 bases at V and 6 bases at J, with 17 bases in the middle. CDR3: CASRVSRSAEQYF. The CDR3 DNA reads as TGTGCCAGCCGTGTCTCAAGGAGCGCCGAGCAGTACTTC.

This clone occurred many times. V gene TRBV7-3 combines with J gene TRBJ2-1; 10 positions agree with TRBD2. The CDR3 is 15 residues long. Trimming removed 5 bases from V and 1 base from J; junction bases left unmatched: 2. Germline V gene lookup returns CDR1 SGHTA and CDR2 FQGTGA. The CDR3 nucleotides read TGTGCCAGCAGCGTACTAGCGGGGTCCTACAATGAGCAGTTCTTC. Translation gives CASSVLAGSYNEQFF.

This clone was found a few times. V gene TRBV7-8 combines with J gene TRBJ2-7; D might be TRBD1 (5 bases). V was clipped by 6 bases and J by 3 bases, with 12 bases between them. Germline loops: CDR1 SGHVS, CDR2 FQNEAQ. The CDR3 is 13 amino acids. CDR3 in amino acids: CASRVDRGYEQYF. In DNA form, the CDR3 reads TGTGCCAGCAGGGTAGACAGAGGCTACGAGCAGTACTTC.

This rearrangement joins TRBV28 to TRBJ1-4; possibly TRBD1 for D (6 bases). Germline CDR1 is MDHEN and CDR2 is SYDVKM. Trimming removed 6 bases at V and 8 bases at J, with 16 bases between. The CDR3 has 14 amino acids. This chain's CDR3 is CASRGGGPGEKLFF. In DNA, the CDR3 is TGTGCCAGCAGGGGGGGCGGACCAGGGGAAAAACTGTTTTTT.

The chain combines TRBV19 with TRBJ2-7; the match to TRBD2 covers 7 bases. CDR3 length: 15 amino acids. CDR1 is LNHDA and CDR2 is SQIVND in the germline V gene (reference sequence). The ends lost 7 bases at V and 2 bases at J; junction bases unmatched: 11. CDR3 residues: CASKERDYGPYEQYF. The CDR3 bases are TGTGCCAGTAAGGAACGGGACTACGGCCCCTACGAGCAGTACTTC.

Turning to this clone: At the DNA level, this CDR3 is encoded by other sequences in the same sample as well. The V call is TRBV7-2, the J call TRBJ2-1; D is unresolved. CDR1 is SGHTA, CDR2 FQGNSA, per germline. V shed 1 base and J shed 0 bases, with 4 bases lying between them. The length of the CDR3 is 14 residues. CDR3 nucleotide sequence: TGTGCCAGCAGCTTAGGGGGCTCCTACAATGAGCAGTTCTTC. Its protein is CASSLGGSYNEQFF. Full variable domain (remainder filled in from reference TRBV7-2 and TRBJ2-1): GAGVSQSPSNKVTEKGKDVELRCDPISGHTALYWYRQSLGQGLEFLIYFQGNSAPDKSGLPSDRFSAERTGGSVSTLTIQRTQQEDSAVYLCASSLGGSYNEQFFGPGTRLTVL.

The V and J genes are TRBV2 and TRBJ1-2; D call uncertain. The CDR3 spans 13 residues. V was trimmed by 5 bases and J by 4 bases, leaving 11 bases between them. Germline V gives CDR1 SNHLY, CDR2 FYNNEI. The CDR3 sequence: CASSRRKGYGYTF. CDR3 coding DNA: TGTGCCAGCAGTAGGAGGAAGGGCTATGGCTACACCTTC.

The chain combines TRBV5-6 with TRBJ2-3; D ambiguous. Germline CDR1 is SGHDT and CDR2 is YYEEEE. Trimming pared 4 bases from V and 4 bases from J, leaving 10 bases between. The CDR3 length is 13 residues. CDR3: CASSRAGPDTQYF. The CDR3, as DNA: TGTGCCAGCAGCAGGGCAGGACCAGATACGCAGTATTTT.